This record looks at one T cell receptor beta chain sequence and its context. Its antigen remains unidentified. The CDR3 covers 15 residues. V lost 2 bases and J 0 bases, leaving 11 bases between the germline ends. Germline assignment: CDR1 MNHEY and CDR2 SVGAGI. The data belong to a study of cytomegalovirus exposure and HLA in healthy donors. Study results and caveats: The study found most TCR sequences rare, yet found some public TCRs in many donors.

PCR amplification relied on 60 Vbeta primers (plus 13 Jbeta primers). The data were produced by immunoSEQ multiplex PCR, yet TCRdb's version contains in-frame clones alone and is incomplete. The table shows about 35,000 clones, with roughly three quarters occurring only once. The chain employs TRBV6-5 and TRBJ2-7; perhaps TRBD1 as D (6 bases). This receptor was taken from a woman aged 25-40 years in good health and CMV-seropositive. Sequenced sample: PBMCs. As DNA, the CDR3 is TGTGCCAGCAGTTACACCCCGACAGGCTCCTACGAGCAGTACTTC. It yields the protein CASSYTPTGSYEQYF.